These T cell receptor beta chains were read from a single sample in a study of CD8+ T cells in alopecia areata. Generated by immunoSEQ multiplex PCR, the TCRdb table keeps only in-frame clones and is missing some. Here the sample spans roughly 200,000 clones, roughly 60% being singletons. Sequenced material: CD4+ T cells sorted from blood, taken at week 0. These TCRs come from a human donor with alopecia areata. CDR3s include the opening cysteine and the closing phenylalanine or tryptophan. Each record gives: J gene, V gene, clone size, D gene, CDR3 DNA, CDR3 protein. D genes are given only for firm matches. Size tells how often a clone was seen (once, few, many) or the class of an expanded clone, and some rows leave it out.

J gene: TRBJ1-1
V gene: TRBV29-1
clone size: .
D gene: .
CDR3 DNA: TGCAGCGTGCGCGGACGTCGAATGAACACTGAAGCTTTCTTT
CDR3 protein: CSVRGRRMNTEAFF

J gene: TRBJ1-4
V gene: TRBV14
clone size: medium-sized
D gene: TRBD1
CDR3 DNA: TGTGCCAGCAGAGGGACAGGGGGCGGTGAAAAACTGTTTTTT
CDR3 protein: CASRGTGGGEKLFF

J gene: TRBJ1-1
V gene: TRBV29-1
clone size: .
D gene: .
CDR3 DNA: TGCAGCGTTGTACGGGTGGCAGATAATGAAGCTTTCTTT
CDR3 protein: CSVVRVADNEAFF

J gene: TRBJ1-5
V gene: TRBV6-5
clone size: few
D gene: .
CDR3 DNA: TGTGCCAGCAGTTACCCTCGGACAGTAAATCAGCCCCAGCATTTT
CDR3 protein: CASSYPRTVNQPQHF

J gene: TRBJ2-7
V gene: TRBV6-6
clone size: once
D gene: .
CDR3 DNA: TGTGCCAGCAGTTACTCGATCGGCTACGAGCAGTACTTC
CDR3 protein: CASSYSIGYEQYF

J gene: TRBJ2-5
V gene: TRBV7-2
clone size: .
D gene: TRBD1
CDR3 DNA: TGTGCCAGCAGCCCAGAAGGGACAGGGGGCGCGGAGACCCAGTACTTC
CDR3 protein: CASSPEGTGGAETQYF

J gene: TRBJ1-2
V gene: TRBV7-2
clone size: few
D gene: .
CDR3 DNA: TGTGCCAGCAGCTTAGTGGGCAGGACCTATGGCTACACCTTC
CDR3 protein: CASSLVGRTYGYTF

J gene: TRBJ2-7
V gene: TRBV18
clone size: once
D gene: .
CDR3 DNA: TGTGCCAGCTCACCTCTCGCACTCGAGCCCTACGAGCAGTACTTC
CDR3 protein: CASSPLALEPYEQYF

J gene: TRBJ2-5
V gene: TRBV5-1
clone size: once
D gene: .
CDR3 DNA: TGCGCCAGCAGCAACCGGGACGGATCAGAGACCCAGTACTTC
CDR3 protein: CASSNRDGSETQYF

J gene: TRBJ1-1
V gene: TRBV29-1
clone size: .
D gene: .
CDR3 DNA: TGCAGCGTTGTGCGAAGGGGAAAAAACACTGAAGCTTTCTTT
CDR3 protein: CSVVRRGKNTEAFF

J gene: TRBJ1-4
V gene: TRBV4-3
clone size: .
D gene: .
CDR3 DNA: TGCGCCAGCAGCCAAGTTGGAGAGGGTGAAAAACTGTTTTTT
CDR3 protein: CASSQVGEGEKLFF

J gene: TRBJ2-6
V gene: TRBV27
clone size: few
D gene: .
CDR3 DNA: TGTGCCAGCAGTTTAAGTAGGCCTGGGGCCAACGTCCTGACTTTC
CDR3 protein: CASSLSRPGANVLTF

J gene: TRBJ2-1
V gene: TRBV10-3
clone size: .
D gene: .
CDR3 DNA: TGTGCCATCAGTGAGTCTCCAGGGGCCTCCTACAATGAGCAGTTCTTC
CDR3 protein: CAISESPGASYNEQFF

J gene: TRBJ1-1
V gene: TRBV29-1
clone size: .
D gene: .
CDR3 DNA: TGCAGCGCCCGGTTGAGGATGGACACTGAAGCTTTCTTT
CDR3 protein: CSARLRMDTEAFF

J gene: TRBJ2-2
V gene: TRBV6-6
clone size: once
D gene: .
CDR3 DNA: TGTGCCAGCAGTTACTCTGCAGGATACACCGGGGAGCTGTTTTTT
CDR3 protein: CASSYSAGYTGELFF

J gene: TRBJ2-6
V gene: TRBV7-2
clone size: .
D gene: .
CDR3 DNA: TGTGCCAGCAGCTCTCCACTCTCTCTCTCTGGGGCCAACGTCCTGACTTTC
CDR3 protein: CASSSPLSLSGANVLTF

J gene: TRBJ2-5
V gene: TRBV7-2
clone size: .
D gene: .
CDR3 DNA: TGTGCCAGCAGCCGACCCGCCGGGACCCAGTACTTC
CDR3 protein: CASSRPAGTQYF

J gene: TRBJ2-3
V gene: TRBV7-2
clone size: few
D gene: TRBD2
CDR3 DNA: TGTGCCAGCAGCTCCCGGACTAGCAAAGATACGCAGTATTTT
CDR3 protein: CASSSRTSKDTQYF